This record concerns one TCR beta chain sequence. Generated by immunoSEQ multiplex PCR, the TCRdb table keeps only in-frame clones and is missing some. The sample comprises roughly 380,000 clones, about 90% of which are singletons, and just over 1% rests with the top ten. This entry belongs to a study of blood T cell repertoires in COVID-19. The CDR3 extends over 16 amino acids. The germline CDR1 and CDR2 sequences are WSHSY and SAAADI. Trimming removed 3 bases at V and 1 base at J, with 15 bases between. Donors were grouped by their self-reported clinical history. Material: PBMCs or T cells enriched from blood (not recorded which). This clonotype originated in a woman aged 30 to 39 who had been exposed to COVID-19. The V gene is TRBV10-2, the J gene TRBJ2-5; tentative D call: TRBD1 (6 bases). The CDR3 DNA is TGCGCCAGCAGTGATCCGGTCGGGACACCCCAAGAGACCCAGTACTTC. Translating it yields CASSDPVGTPQETQYF.